A single sample gave rise to the 16 T cell receptor beta chains below, sequenced in a study of CD8 T cells in ankylosing spondylitis. MiXCR, run by TCRdb on the 5' RACE reads, gives a single entry per CDR3 protein. The sample carries roughly 240,000 distinct CDR3 sequences, around 32% recorded once. The specimen sequenced was blood, either unsorted or a sorted T cell fraction (not recorded which). The receptors here all came from a male donor with ankylosing spondylitis or in good health (not recorded which).

This clonotype was picked up a small number of times. The chain links TRBV27 to TRBJ2-7; D might be TRBD1 or TRBD2, each matching 7 bases. Trimming stripped 0 bases from V and 4 bases from J, with 16 bases between. Germline V gene lookup returns CDR1 MNHEY and CDR2 SMNVEV (reference sequence). This CDR3 region has 16 residues. The CDR3 protein is CASSLSTGEGFYEQYF. In DNA form, the CDR3 reads TGTGCCAGCAGTTTATCCACAGGGGAGGGGTTTTACGAGCAGTACTTC.

The chain has TRBV27 and TRBJ2-7; perhaps TRBD1 as D (6 bases). This CDR3 is built from 15 residues. CDR1 is MNHEY and CDR2 is SMNVEV in the germline V gene (reference sequence). V shed 6 bases and J shed 2 bases, with 17 bases lying between them. The CDR3 reads CASSLLDRLTYEQYF. The CDR3 region has the DNA TGTGCCAGCAGCCTCTTAGACAGGCTTACCTACGAGCAGTACTTC.

The sample holds a few counts of this clonotype. The chain joins TRBV20-1 to TRBJ2-7; TRBD1 agrees at 7 bases. J lost 3 bases, V lost 6 bases, and 8 bases had no gene match. The CDR3 contains 13 residues. Germline V lookup: CDR1 DFQATT, CDR2 SNEGSKA (reference sequence). The CDR3 loop reads CSASTDRVYEQYF. The CDR3 DNA reads TGCAGTGCGTCAACCGACAGGGTCTACGAGCAGTACTTC.

The V call is TRBV7-7, the J call TRBJ2-5; no reliable D call. Germline V gives CDR1 SSHAT, CDR2 FNYEAQ (reference sequence). This CDR3 is 14 amino acids long. V dropped 2 bases and J dropped 4 bases, with 11 bases sitting between them. CDR3 region: CASSLLGSPETQYF. CDR3 nucleotides: TGTGCCAGCAGCTTATTGGGGTCCCCAGAGACCCAGTACTTC. Based on the CDR3 plus reference TRBV7-7 and TRBJ2-5, the full variable domain is GAGVSQSPRYKVTKRGQDVTLRCDPISSHATLYWYQQALGQGPEFLTYFNYEAQPDKSGLPSDRFSAERPEGSISTLTIQRTEQRDSAMYRCASSLLGSPETQYFGPGTRLLVL.

This clonotype has just one count. The gene calls are TRBV7-2 and TRBJ2-3, with D possibly TRBD1 on 6 matching bases. The CDR3 runs to 15 residues. The V end was cut by 5 bases, the J end by 2 bases, with 14 bases between. Germline CDR1 is SGHTA and CDR2 is FQGNSA. DNA for the CDR3: TGTGCCAGCAGCGCCACTAGGGGGACCACAGATACGCAGTATTTT. It yields the protein CASSATRGTTDTQYF.

This clonotype has only one observation. V is TRBV12-3 or TRBV12-4 and J is TRBJ2-3; tentatively, D is TRBD1 or TRBD2 (5 bases each). The germline V and J ends were trimmed by 10 bases and 4 bases, with 21 bases remaining between them. This CDR3 has 15 amino acids. CDR3: CATTIQRGGPDTQYF. CDR3 nucleotides: TGTGCCACCACCATTCAGAGGGGCGGACCAGATACGCAGTATTTT.

This clonotype was detected only a few times. The rearrangement joins TRBV6-5 to TRBJ2-7, with D perhaps being TRBD1 or TRBD2 (5 bases each). Per germline, CDR1 MNHEY and CDR2 SVGAGI. The ends were cut back, 5 bases at V and 6 bases at J, with 8 bases in the middle. The CDR3 length is 11 residues. CDR3 coding DNA: TGTGCCAGCAGTACGGGGCGCGAGCAGTACTTC. As protein: CASSTGREQYF.

The rearrangement joins TRBV20-1 to TRBJ1-1, with D perhaps matching TRBD1 (5 bases). The germline CDR1 and CDR2 sequences are DFQATT and SNEGSKA (reference sequence). Trimming shortened V by 3 bases and J by 0 bases, and 11 bases separated the two germline ends. The CDR3 runs 14 residues. The CDR3 nucleotides are TGCAGTGCTAGGCGGACGGGACTGAACACTGAAGCTTTCTTT. As protein: CSARRTGLNTEAFF.

CDR3 DNA sequence: TGTGCCAGCAGCTTAACGGGGGACACCTATGGCTACACCTTC. Translation gives CASSLTGDTYGYTF. The chain has TRBV7-3 and TRBJ1-2; tentative D call: TRBD1 (6 bases). The CDR3 is 14 residues long. Trimming left V 0 bases short and J 4 bases short, with 9 bases between. Germline V CDR1 and CDR2: SGHTA, FQGTGA.

This clonotype was observed a few times. DNA of the CDR3: TGCAGTGCTAGCGTGGGGACTAGCGGGGGAGGTTACAATGAGCAGTTCTTC. Its translation: CSASVGTSGGGYNEQFF. V and J are TRBV20-1 and TRBJ2-1, with 14 bases that match TRBD2. Trimming took 3 bases from V and 4 from J; bases not matched to a gene: 8. Germline CDR1 is DFQATT and CDR2 is SNEGSKA (reference sequence). The CDR3 extends over 17 amino acids.

This clonotype showed up just a few times. The J gene is TRBJ2-3, the V gene TRBV7-2; 7 nucleotides match TRBD2. Trimming took 2 bases from V and 6 from J; bases not matched to a gene: 5. In germline, CDR1 is SGHTA, CDR2 FQGNSA. CDR3 length equals 14 residues. The CDR3 is CASSLQRLADTQYF. The CDR3 bases are TGTGCCAGCAGCTTACAGAGACTAGCCGATACGCAGTATTTT.

J is TRBJ2-7 and V is TRBV5-6, with a possible D match to TRBD2 (5 bases). The V gene's germline CDR1 is SGHDT and CDR2 YYEEEE. The CDR3 has 14 amino acids. Between the trimmed V and J ends, which lost 3 bases and 0 bases, there was a span of 10 bases. CDR3: CASSSSPDSYEQYF. CDR3 bases: TGTGCCAGCAGCTCTAGCCCCGACTCCTACGAGCAGTACTTC.

This chain connects TRBV3-1 to TRBJ1-1; TRBD1 agrees at 9 bases. Losses at the gene ends were 4 bases for V and 3 bases for J; bases not matched to a gene: 9. The CDR3 consists of 16 residues. Looked up from germline, CDR1 is LGHDT and CDR2 is YNNKEL (reference sequence). Written as DNA, the CDR3 is TGTGCCAGCAGCCCACTTCGGACAGGGGCTTACACTGAAGCTTTCTTT. Translating gives CASSPLRTGAYTEAFF.

This clonotype was seen a few times. The V call is TRBV15, the J call TRBJ2-5; weak D call: TRBD1 (6 bases). The V end lost 3 bases, the J end lost 2 bases, and 10 bases lay between the germline ends. The CDR3 loop spans 14 amino acids. CDR1 and CDR2 (germline): LNHNV, YYDKDF (reference sequence). CDR3 DNA sequence: TGTGCCACCAGCAGTGGGGACAATCAAGAGACCCAGTACTTC. It yields the protein CATSSGDNQETQYF.

About this clonotype: This likely comes from a read error, as the CDR3 has no conserved phenylalanine or tryptophan at its end. This chain joins TRBV15 and TRBJ2-7; perhaps TRBD1 as D (5 bases). The CDR3 has 12 amino acids. Germline V gene data show CDR1 as LNHNV and CDR2 as YYDKDF (reference sequence). In DNA form, the CDR3 reads TGTGCCACCGGCAGAGACAGTCCTGAGCAGTACTTG. This codes for CATGRDSPEQYL.

The rearrangement links TRBV7-9 to TRBJ2-7; 9 bases map to TRBD1. Germline V gives CDR1 SEHNR, CDR2 FQNEAQ (reference sequence). After removal of 4 bases from V and 6 bases from J, the junction contained 13 bases not matched to a gene. CDR3 length equals 16 residues. CDR3 amino acids: CASSSQTGTGILEQYF. In DNA, the CDR3 is TGTGCCAGCAGCTCGCAAACCGGGACAGGGATCCTCGAGCAGTACTTC.